The following is a TCR beta chain sequence with its context. Its antigen is not identified. Unique molecular identifiers were incorporated into the prepared TCRbeta library. One entry per CDR3 protein, called by TCRdb with MiXCR from the PCR reads. This sample has roughly 670,000 distinct CDR3 sequences; roughly 13% occur once, and the top ten carry 0.79%. These data originate in a study of T-cell reconstitution after alpha-beta-depleted transplantation in children. Whole-study findings and limits: T-cell counts and diversity at one year post-transplant came mainly from newly produced T cells. After transplant, high TCRbeta diversity at day 60 in some patients arose from surviving recipient T cells and thymic progenitors. Alpha-beta T cells about two months after transplant reportedly derived from several hundred expanded graft clones.

From germline, CDR1 is SEHNR and CDR2 FQNEAQ (reference sequence). The CDR3 has 15 residues. Trimming stripped 1 base from V and 6 bases from J, with 14 bases between. The origin of this receptor is a girl aged 2 to 10 with congenital amegakaryocytic thrombocytopenia, due to receive a stem cell transplant. The starting material was PBMCs, obtained before TCRalphabeta/CD19-depleted stem cell transplant. The J gene is TRBJ2-3, the V gene TRBV7-9; D perhaps matches TRBD1 (6 bases). The CDR3 nucleotides read TGTGCCAGCAGCTTAGTGACTGGCGGACAGGATACGCAGTATTTT. Translation: CASSLVTGGQDTQYF.